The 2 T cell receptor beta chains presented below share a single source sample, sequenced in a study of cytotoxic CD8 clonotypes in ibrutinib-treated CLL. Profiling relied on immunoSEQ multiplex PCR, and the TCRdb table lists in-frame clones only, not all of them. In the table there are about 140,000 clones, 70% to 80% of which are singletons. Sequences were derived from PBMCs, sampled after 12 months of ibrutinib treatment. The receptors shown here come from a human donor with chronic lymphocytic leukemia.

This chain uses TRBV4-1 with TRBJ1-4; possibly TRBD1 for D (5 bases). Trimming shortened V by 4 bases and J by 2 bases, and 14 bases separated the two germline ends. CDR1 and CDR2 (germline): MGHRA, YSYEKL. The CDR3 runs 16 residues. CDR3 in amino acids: CASSPILRQTNEKLFF. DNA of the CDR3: TGCGCCAGCAGCCCTATTTTACGACAGACTAATGAAAAACTGTTTTTT.

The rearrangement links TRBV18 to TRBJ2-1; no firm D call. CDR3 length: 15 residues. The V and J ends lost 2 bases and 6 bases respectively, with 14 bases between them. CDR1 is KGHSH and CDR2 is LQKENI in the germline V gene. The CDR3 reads CASSPSVQAPNEQFF. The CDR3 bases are TGTGCCAGCTCACCAAGTGTCCAGGCGCCCAATGAGCAGTTCTTC.